This T cell receptor (beta chain) appears in the sequencing data of a study of OX40 agonist ivuxolimab in advanced cancers. For the study at large: Patients were dosed intravenously with ivuxolimab at 0.01 to 10 mg/kg every 2 weeks. Therapy given before enrollment (anti-PD-1, anti-PD-L1 or anti-CTLA-4) was allowed, and 40% to 45% had some. Broader study findings: With doses of 0.1 to 3.0 mg/kg, CD4+ and CD8+ blood T cells had undergone clonal expansion by week 6.

Profiled with immunoSEQ multiplex PCR; TCRdb holds only in-frame clones, not every one. The table lists approximately 10,000 clones, 65% to 80% of them singletons, with 25% to 35% in the top ten. Autoimmune disease history or systemic immunosuppression led to patients being barred. As concerns this clone: Its antigen remains unidentified.

The origin of this receptor is an adult with an advanced solid tumor such as melanoma, head and neck, liver or kidney cancer. The sample consisted of CD4+ or CD8+ T cells sorted from blood, taken in a trial of the OX40 agonist ivuxolimab.

The CDR3 loop is CSVGGGRVWGEQFF. As DNA, the CDR3 is TGCAGCGTTGGGGGCGGGAGGGTTTGGGGTGAGCAGTTCTTC. V usage is TRBV29-1 and J usage is TRBJ2-1; 9 bases are shared with TRBD2. Germline assignment: CDR1 SQVTM and CDR2 ANQGSEA. V was clipped by 4 bases and J by 9 bases; unmatched bases: 10. CDR3 length: 14 amino acids.